Here is one TCR beta chain with its context. The clone's antigen remains unknown. Within one base of it there is no much larger clone, and no base qualities were kept. What this sample's time point label stands for: baseline before first vaccination. Vaccinee samples came from UK trials COV001 and COV002, including a single-blind randomized controlled phase 2/3 trial of AZD1222 (ChAdOx1 nCoV-19) in healthy adults. Trial participant PBMC samples were collected at day 0 and day 28 after the second dose for TCRbeta chain sequencing. The CDR3 regions of human TCRbeta chains were analyzed by immunosequencing. The original methods were these. Repertoire TCRs were matched against a reference library of SARS-CoV-2-specific TCRs generated with the MIRA antigen-specificity platform. Breadth meant the fraction of unique TCRs that were SARS-CoV-2-associated, whereas depth meant the fraction of total T cells that were SARS-CoV-2-associated. Using the MIRA data, each spike-specific TCR was mapped to the spike region that the TCR reacts to and placed in a CD4 or CD8 class. Log10-transformed breadth and depth values were compared by one-way ANOVA with Sidak's multiple comparisons tests. Drawn from immuneACCESS, this table holds only the in-frame rearrangements with V and J called that TCRdb kept. Clones are partly lost; checked studies trace under half to an unresolved V gene and leave the rest unexplained. Clone size and the V and J calls come from that table; the DNA yielded D and trimming. The sample yields 90,000 to 100,000 clones; roughly nine tenths were counted once. Around 3.9% of the sample comes from the top ten.

The germline V end is reduced by 2 bases and the J end by 3 bases; junction bases left unmatched: 6. The CDR3 starts with the cysteine, ends with the phenylalanine, and has 17 residues. Of the read, only the CDR3 DNA is kept; its 51 bases are in frame from base 1. The germline V gene specifies SGHDT as CDR1 and YYEEEE as CDR2. The sample comes from a study of T cell responses to AZD1222 COVID-19 vaccine (dated by TCRdb to the early 2020s). Concerning the study at large: Because spike-specific TCR depth and breadth did not differ between the two schedules, AZD1222 recipients who got a second dose at roughly 4 weeks were pooled with those who got a second dose at roughly 12 weeks. A total of 230 to 250 trial participants underwent TCR sequencing, of whom about 210 received two doses of AZD1222 and some 26 received two doses of the MenACWY control vaccine. Trial participants were enrolled by age into subgroups of 18-55, 56-69 and 70-plus years, and around 150, 28 and 57 TCR-sequenced participants, respectively, were included in these subgroups. What the research found in general, with its limitations: A significant rise in spike-specific TCR breadth and depth was observed after two AZD1222 doses relative to day 0 and relative to MenACWY recipients. The vaccine-associated CD4 TCRs covered the entire spike protein, and the dominant responses fell in regions 160-218 and 743-854. Conclusions about previously exposed vaccinees were limited because only six AZD1222 recipients were SARS-CoV-2 seropositive at baseline. Participants were mostly white British and included more females than males, and it was suggested by the authors that clonal diversity may have been underestimated. In the small 56-69-year group, the increase in depth fell short of significance, most likely because of low power. Nearly half of unique spike-specific TCRs reportedly recognized epitopes outside regions mutated in the B.1.351 and B.1.1.7 variants. Because no day 14 peak-response samples were available, the repertoires could be characterized only after the peak T cell response.

The chain couples TRBV5-6 to TRBJ1-6, and 9 junctional nucleotides match TRBD1. The receptor was isolated from an adult in good health. The input for sequencing was peripheral blood, taken on day 0 of AZD1222 vaccination. The DNA sequence follows: TGTGCCAGCAGCTTCCAACAGGGGGCATTCTATAATTCACCCCTCCACTTT. It is translated as CASSFQQGAFYNSPLHF.